Sequencing of this T cell receptor (beta chain) was carried out in a study of shared clonotypes between healthy human individuals. Study-wide context: A donor's plate count was three for CD4 naive and three for CD4 memory; CD8 naive had two and CD8 memory one. Study outcomes and limitations: Non-shared clonotypes were found to have lower generation probabilities than the clonotypes that were shared by all four of the sorted-subset donors.

CDR1 and CDR2 from the germline V gene are ENHRY and SYGVKD. The CDR3 sequence is 13 residues long. Trimming left V 2 bases short and J 2 bases short, with 7 bases between. Repertoires were generated with immunoSEQ multiplex PCR, while TCRdb's copy carries only in-frame clones and drops some. The sample lists some 2,400,000 clones; approximately 96% were seen once. Concerning this clone: What it binds is unknown.

Sequences were obtained from naive CD4+ T cells sorted from blood. Subset of the sample: CD45RA+ positively selected. This TCR derives from a man in his late teens or twenties in good health. This chain joins TRBV10-3 and TRBJ2-7; D not certain. The CDR3 here is CAISEGVPYEQYF. CDR3 nucleotide sequence: TGTGCCATCAGTGAGGGGGTCCCCTACGAGCAGTACTTC.